The 11 T cell receptor beta chains below all came from one sample that was sequenced in a study of blood T cells in healthy people across ages. For the second PCR, which ran for 7 to 11 cycles, a sample-barcoded 5' primer and a J-beta primer mix were used. In TCRdb, the 5' RACE reads were re-called with MiXCR into one record per CDR3 protein. The table records 1.5 million to 2 million distinct CDR3 sequences, 28% of them present only once. Sequencing used blood. The source of these receptors is a woman in her 30s in good health.

This clonotype has just a few counts. The rearrangement joins TRBV20-1 to TRBJ2-1; no clear D gene. CDR1 is DFQATT, CDR2 SNEGSKA, per germline (reference sequence). The V gene lost 3 bases and the J gene lost 0 bases, with 12 bases spanning the gap. There are 15 residues in the CDR3. CDR3 residues: CSASGPSSSYNEQFF. CDR3 coding DNA: TGCAGTGCTAGTGGGCCGTCCAGCTCCTACAATGAGCAGTTCTTC.

CDR3 DNA sequence: TGTGCCAGCAGTTTATTTGCAGGAGGCGGGCATCAGCCCCAGCATTTT. The encoded protein is CASSLFAGGGHQPQHF. V is TRBV28 and J is TRBJ1-5, with D uncertain. Trimming pared 1 base from V and 5 bases from J, leaving 15 bases between. CDR3 length equals 16 residues. CDR1 MDHEN and CDR2 SYDVKM come from the germline V gene. Looking up the rest from reference TRBV28 and TRBJ1-5 gives the full variable domain: DVKVTQSSRYLVKRTGEKVFLECVQDMDHENMFWYRQDPGLGLRLIYFSYDVKMKEKGDIPEGYSVSREKKERFSLILESASTNQTSMYLCASSLFAGGGHQPQHFGDGTRLSIL.

This chain uses TRBV29-1 with TRBJ1-2; 9 bases map to TRBD1. CDR1 and CDR2 from the germline V gene are SQVTM and ANQGSEA. The CDR3 has 14 amino acids. The V gene end was trimmed by 7 bases and the J gene end by 0 bases; junction bases not matched to a gene: 6. The CDR3 DNA follows: TGCAGCGGGGGGACAGGGATAGCTAACTATGGCTACACCTTC. This gives the protein CSGGTGIANYGYTF.

This clonotype was detected ten times or more. The V gene is TRBV9, the J gene TRBJ2-5, with 15 bases lining up with TRBD2. Germline V lookup: CDR1 SGDLS, CDR2 YYNGEE. The CDR3 runs to 15 residues. The J segment lost 4 bases and the V segment lost 4 bases, leaving 2 bases of the junction unmatched. CDR3 amino acids: CASSWTSGGGETQYF. The CDR3 coding sequence is TGTGCCAGCAGCTGGACTAGCGGGGGGGGAGAGACCCAGTACTTC.

The chain joins TRBV3-1 to TRBJ2-5, with a weak D call TRBD2 (5 bases). Trimming cost V 0 bases and J 13 bases, with 12 bases left between them. The germline V gene has CDR1 LGHDT and CDR2 YNNKEL (reference sequence). The CDR3 is 12 residues long. CDR3 loop: CASSQEASFTYF. Written as DNA, the CDR3 is TGTGCCAGCAGCCAAGAGGCTAGCTTTACGTACTTC.

The gene calls are TRBV14 and TRBJ2-4; no clear D gene. The DNA end favors TRBJ2-7, so the J call may be wrong. The CDR3 contains 15 residues. Germline V gives CDR1 SGHDN, CDR2 FVKESK. The CDR3 here is CASSPQRSKAYEQYF. DNA of the CDR3: TGTGCCAGCAGCCCCCAAAGGAGTAAAGCCTACGAGCAGTACTTC.

The table lists this clonotype with many counts. The gene calls are TRBV7-9 and TRBJ1-2; D is ambiguous. V gave up 5 bases and J gave up 6 bases, with 16 bases separating them. Looked up from germline, CDR1 is SEHNR and CDR2 is FQNEAQ (reference sequence). This CDR3 region has 14 residues. As DNA, the CDR3 is TGTGCCAGCAGCCGGGGATGGGTTGGTGATGGCTACACCTTC. Its translation is CASSRGWVGDGYTF.

Of note for this clonotype: A much larger clone lies one base from this, so it may be a read error. The V gene is TRBV10-3, the J gene TRBJ2-1; no reliable D call. The CDR3 length is 11 residues. Germline-derived CDR1 and CDR2 are ENHRY and SYGVKD. The CDR3 sequence: CAISEKDERFF. CDR3 bases: TGTGCCATCAGTGAGAAGGATGAGCGGTTCTTC.

This chain joins TRBV7-2 and TRBJ2-7, with a possible D match to TRBD2 (6 bases). The length of the CDR3 is 13 residues. The V gene lost 7 bases and the J gene lost 6 bases, with 16 bases spanning the gap. Germline lookup yields CDR1 SGHTA and CDR2 FQGNSA. CDR3 residues: CASILQPGGEQYF. Here the CDR3 DNA reads TGTGCCAGCATCCTGCAGCCCGGGGGCGAGCAGTACTTC.

This clonotype has a count of ten or more. The V gene is TRBV12-3 or TRBV12-4, the J gene TRBJ2-5; no clear D gene. V dropped 6 bases and J dropped 2 bases, with 4 bases sitting between them. The CDR3 is 11 amino acids. CDR3 amino acids: CASRQQETQYF. In nucleotides, the CDR3 is TGTGCCAGCAGACAACAAGAGACCCAGTACTTC.

The chain combines TRBV12-3 or TRBV12-4 with TRBJ1-6; D may be TRBD1 (5 bases). Trimming pared 1 base from V and 14 bases from J, leaving 18 bases between. The CDR3 contains 15 residues. The CDR3 coding sequence is TGTGCCAGCAGTTTAGGGTCCTCCGTCGTGGGGGCCCTCCACTTT. It specifies CASSLGSSVVGALHF.